A selection of T cell receptor beta chains follows, all from one sample in a study of early T cells in non-severe SARS-CoV-2 infection. TCRdb recomputed calls from the 5' RACE reads with MiXCR, one row per CDR3 protein. The top ten hold 4.5% to 7% of the sample, which has more than 75,000 distinct CDR3 sequences, approximately 13% seen once. Input material: whole blood. These receptors originate from an adult who was a healthcare worker with PCR-confirmed SARS-CoV-2 infection or an uninfected control (not recorded which). Each CDR3 is given with its conserved first and last residue. D genes are given only for firm matches. Not all rows give a size; the values are once, few, many and, for expanded clones, a class.

v_gene	abundance	d_gene	j_gene	CDR3aa	CDR3nt
TRBV2	few	TRBD2	TRBJ2-3	CASRGLAVPTDTQYF	TGTGCCAGCAGGGGACTAGCGGTTCCCACAGATACGCAGTATTTT
TRBV6-1	few	-	TRBJ1-1	CASRNRGGIEAFF	TGTGCCAGCAGGAATAGAGGGGGTATTGAAGCTTTCTTT
TRBV5-1	-	-	TRBJ1-5	CASSPGVISNQPQHF	TGCGCCAGCAGCCCGGGTGTTATCAGCAATCAGCCCCAGCATTTT
TRBV7-8	few	TRBD1	TRBJ1-1	CASSLVGGTGPMNTEAFF	TGTGCCAGCAGCTTAGTAGGGGGGACAGGGCCAATGAACACTGAAGCTTTCTTT
TRBV20-1	-	TRBD1	TRBJ1-1	CSALPGTGNTEAFF	TGCAGTGCTCTACCCGGGACAGGTAACACTGAAGCTTTCTTT
TRBV27	few	TRBD1	TRBJ1-6	CASSFTGGGQNSPLHF	TGTGCCAGCAGTTTTACAGGGGGAGGTCAGAATTCACCCCTCCACTTT
TRBV7-2	-	-	TRBJ1-6	CASSLVVSGSPLHF	TGTGCCAGCAGCTTAGTGGTATCTGGGTCACCCCTCCACTTT
TRBV6-2/TRBV6-3	few	TRBD1	TRBJ2-4	CASSPGTGFSIQYF	TGTGCCAGCAGTCCCGGGACAGGGTTTAGCATTCAGTACTTC
TRBV6-5	-	-	TRBJ2-1	CASSSAYRASNEQFF	TGTGCCAGCAGCTCTGCGTACCGGGCGTCCAATGAGCAGTTCTTC
TRBV7-3	many	-	TRBJ1-1	CASSRTTGNTEAFF	TGTGCCAGCAGCCGGACCACAGGGAACACTGAAGCTTTCTTT
TRBV28	-	TRBD2	TRBJ2-3	CASSVSSGRATDTQYF	TGTGCCAGCAGTGTTTCTAGCGGGAGGGCCACAGATACGCAGTATTTT
TRBV4-1	few	-	TRBJ2-6	CASSQDLWRGANVLTF	TGCGCCAGCAGCCAAGATCTTTGGCGGGGGGCCAACGTCCTGACTTTC
TRBV27	few	-	TRBJ1-2	CASSLEMTGFYGYTF	TGTGCCAGCAGTCTAGAAATGACAGGCTTCTATGGCTACACCTTC